This TCR beta chain was sequenced in a study of beta chain features in type 1 diabetes. Findings of the study overall: Within each of all four CD4+ subsets, Type 1 diabetes patients had TCRB CDR3s that were moderately but significantly shorter. Researchers caution that PCR might favor shorter templates, equally among patients and controls. It was not settled here whether HLA type affects TCRB rearrangement. Fewer insertions but more deletions were seen at VDJ junctions in type 1 diabetes patients.

From germline, CDR1 is SGHNT and CDR2 YYREEE (reference sequence). This CDR3 comprises 12 residues. Trimming shortened V by 2 bases and J by 1 base, and 4 bases separated the two germline ends. Every isolated RNA sample was fully reverse transcribed, so sequencing captured expressed TCRB transcripts. Some clones are missing from TCRdb's copy, which holds only in-frame ones; the method was immunoSEQ multiplex PCR. The sample records around 240,000 clones, about 70% being singletons. This clone was observed a single time. The antigen remains undetermined. The chain couples TRBV5-4 to TRBJ2-7; D ambiguous. This clonotype was sampled from a man younger than 45 in good health. The sample comprised naive CD4+ T cells from blood. CDR3 residues: CASSFRSYEQYF. The DNA of the CDR3 is TGTGCCAGCAGCTTCCGATCCTACGAGCAGTACTTC.